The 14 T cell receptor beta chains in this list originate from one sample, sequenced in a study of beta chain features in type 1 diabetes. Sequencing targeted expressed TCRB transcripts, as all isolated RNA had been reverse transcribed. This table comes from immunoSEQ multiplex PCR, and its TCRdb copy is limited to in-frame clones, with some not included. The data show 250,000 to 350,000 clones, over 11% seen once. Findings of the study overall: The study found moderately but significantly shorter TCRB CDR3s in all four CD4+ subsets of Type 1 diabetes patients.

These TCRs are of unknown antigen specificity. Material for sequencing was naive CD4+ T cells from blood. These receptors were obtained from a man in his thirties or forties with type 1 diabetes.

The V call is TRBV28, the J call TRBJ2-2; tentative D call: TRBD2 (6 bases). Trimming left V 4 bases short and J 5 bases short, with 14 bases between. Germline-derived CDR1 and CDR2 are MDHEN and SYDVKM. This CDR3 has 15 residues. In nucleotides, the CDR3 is TGTGCCAGCAGTTGGGGTAGCGGTCCTACCGGGGAGCTGTTTTTT. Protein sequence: CASSWGSGPTGELFF.

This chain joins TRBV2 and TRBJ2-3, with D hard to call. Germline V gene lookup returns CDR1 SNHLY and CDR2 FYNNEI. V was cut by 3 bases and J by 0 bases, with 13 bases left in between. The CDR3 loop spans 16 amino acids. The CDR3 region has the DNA TGTGCCAGCAGTGATAGATCGCCAAGAAGCACAGATACGCAGTATTTT. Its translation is CASSDRSPRSTDTQYF.

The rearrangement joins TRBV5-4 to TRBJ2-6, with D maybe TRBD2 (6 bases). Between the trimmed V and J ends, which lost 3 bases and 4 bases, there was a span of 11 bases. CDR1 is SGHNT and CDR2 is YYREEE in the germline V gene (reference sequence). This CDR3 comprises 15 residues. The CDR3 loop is CASSSGGSGANVLTF. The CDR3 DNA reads TGTGCCAGCAGCTCCGGGGGTTCCGGGGCCAACGTCCTGACTTTC.

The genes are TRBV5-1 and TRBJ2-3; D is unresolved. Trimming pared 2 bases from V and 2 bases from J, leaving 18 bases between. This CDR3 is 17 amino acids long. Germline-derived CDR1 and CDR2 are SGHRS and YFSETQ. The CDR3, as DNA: TGCGCCAGCAGCTTAAACTCGAAACCTGGGCTCACAGATACGCAGTATTTT. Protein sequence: CASSLNSKPGLTDTQYF.

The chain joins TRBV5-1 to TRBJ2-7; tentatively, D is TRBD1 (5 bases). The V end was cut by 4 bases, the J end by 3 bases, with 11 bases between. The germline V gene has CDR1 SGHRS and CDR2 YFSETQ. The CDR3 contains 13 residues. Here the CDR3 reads CASSLDSFYEQYF. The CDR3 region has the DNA TGCGCCAGCAGCCTCGACAGCTTCTACGAGCAGTACTTC.

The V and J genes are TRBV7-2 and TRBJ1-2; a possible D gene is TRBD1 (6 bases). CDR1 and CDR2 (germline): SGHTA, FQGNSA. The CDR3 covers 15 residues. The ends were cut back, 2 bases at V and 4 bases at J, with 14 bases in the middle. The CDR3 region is CASSLLGLGAYGYTF. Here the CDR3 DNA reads TGTGCCAGCAGCTTATTAGGTCTGGGGGCCTATGGCTACACCTTC.

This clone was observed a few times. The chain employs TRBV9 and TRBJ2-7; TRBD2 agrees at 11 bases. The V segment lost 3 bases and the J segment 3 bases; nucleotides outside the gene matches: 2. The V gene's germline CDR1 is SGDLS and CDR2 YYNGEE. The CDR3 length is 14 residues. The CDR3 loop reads CASSETSGIYEQYF. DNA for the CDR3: TGTGCCAGCAGCGAGACTAGCGGGATCTACGAGCAGTACTTC.

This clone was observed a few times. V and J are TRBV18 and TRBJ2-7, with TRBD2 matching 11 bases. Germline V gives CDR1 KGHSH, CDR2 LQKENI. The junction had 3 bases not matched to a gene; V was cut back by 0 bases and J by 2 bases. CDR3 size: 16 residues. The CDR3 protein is CASSPPASGGTYEQYF. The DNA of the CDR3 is TGTGCCAGCTCACCACCGGCTAGCGGGGGGACCTACGAGCAGTACTTC.

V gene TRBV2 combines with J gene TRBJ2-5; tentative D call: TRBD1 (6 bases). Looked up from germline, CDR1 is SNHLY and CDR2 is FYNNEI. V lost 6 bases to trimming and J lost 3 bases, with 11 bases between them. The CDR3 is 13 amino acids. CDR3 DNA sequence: TGTGCCAGCAGAATGGGACAAAAAGAGACCCAGTACTTC. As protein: CASRMGQKETQYF. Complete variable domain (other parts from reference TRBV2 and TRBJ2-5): EPEVTQTPSHQVTQMGQEVILRCVPISNHLYFYWYRQILGQKVEFLVSFYNNEISEKSEIFDDQFSVERPDGSNFTLKIRSTKLEDSAMYFCASRMGQKETQYFGPGTRLLVL.

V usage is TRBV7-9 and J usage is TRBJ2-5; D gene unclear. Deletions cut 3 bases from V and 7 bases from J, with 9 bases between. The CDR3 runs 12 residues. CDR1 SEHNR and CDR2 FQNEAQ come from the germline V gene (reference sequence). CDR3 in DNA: TGTGCCAGCAGCTTCCTGCTAGGGACCCAGTACTTC. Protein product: CASSFLLGTQYF.

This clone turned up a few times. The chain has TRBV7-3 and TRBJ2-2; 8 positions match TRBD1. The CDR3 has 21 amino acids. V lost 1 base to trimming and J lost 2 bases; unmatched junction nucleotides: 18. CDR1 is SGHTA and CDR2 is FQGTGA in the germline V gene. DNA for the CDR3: TGTGCCAGCAGCTTAAAAAGAGTAGTAGGGACAGGATCCGCCAACACCGGGGAGCTGTTTTTT. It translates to CASSLKRVVGTGSANTGELFF.

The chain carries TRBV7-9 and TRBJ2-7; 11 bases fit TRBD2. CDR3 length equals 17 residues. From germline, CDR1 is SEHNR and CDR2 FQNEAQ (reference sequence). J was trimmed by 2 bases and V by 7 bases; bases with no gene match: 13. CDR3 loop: CASTGVAGGKLAYEQYF. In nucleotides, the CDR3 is TGTGCCAGCACCGGTGTAGCGGGAGGGAAGTTGGCCTACGAGCAGTACTTC.

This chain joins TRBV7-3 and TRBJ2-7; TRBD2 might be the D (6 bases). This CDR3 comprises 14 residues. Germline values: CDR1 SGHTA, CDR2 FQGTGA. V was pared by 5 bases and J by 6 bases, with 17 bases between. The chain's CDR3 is CASSPGLGNSEQYF. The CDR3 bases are TGTGCCAGCAGCCCGGGACTTGGAAACTCCGAGCAGTACTTC.

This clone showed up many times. CDR3 sequence (DNA): TGTGCCAGCAGCCAAGGGGCCGGAGGGACCCAGTACTTC. Its protein is CASSQGAGGTQYF. The chain couples TRBV14 to TRBJ2-5, with D perhaps matching TRBD2 (5 bases). V lost 1 base and J 7 bases, leaving 10 bases between the germline ends. The CDR3 contains 13 residues. Germline values: CDR1 SGHDN, CDR2 FVKESK.